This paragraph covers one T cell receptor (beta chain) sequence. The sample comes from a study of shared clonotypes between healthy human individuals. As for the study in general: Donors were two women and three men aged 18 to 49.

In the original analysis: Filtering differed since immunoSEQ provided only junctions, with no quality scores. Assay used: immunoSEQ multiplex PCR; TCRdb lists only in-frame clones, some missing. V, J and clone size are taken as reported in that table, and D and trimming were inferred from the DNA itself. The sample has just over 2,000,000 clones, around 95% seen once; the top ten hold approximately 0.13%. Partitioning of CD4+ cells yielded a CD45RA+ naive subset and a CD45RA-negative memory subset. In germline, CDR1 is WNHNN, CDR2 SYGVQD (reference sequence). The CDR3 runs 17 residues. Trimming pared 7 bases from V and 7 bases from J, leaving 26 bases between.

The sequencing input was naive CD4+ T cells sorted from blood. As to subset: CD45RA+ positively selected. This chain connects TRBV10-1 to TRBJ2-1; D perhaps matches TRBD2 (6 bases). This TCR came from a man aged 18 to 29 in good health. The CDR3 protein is CASINPIHGTERNEQFF. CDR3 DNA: TGCGCCAGCATAAACCCCATACACGGGACTGAGAGAAATGAGCAGTTCTTC.